The rows below give T cell receptor beta chains drawn from one sample of a study of blood T cells in healthy people across ages. TCRdb re-analysed the 5' RACE reads in MiXCR, keeping a single row per CDR3 protein. The sample has around 1,000,000 distinct CDR3 sequences, approximately 25% seen once; the top ten hold 0.75%. The same sample was also used in a study of T cells of mothers and their children.

The sample comprised blood. These receptors originate from a girl aged 2-15 years in good health. CDR3s include the opening cysteine and the closing phenylalanine or tryptophan. The D gene is left open where the match is weak. Clone size is shown for a subset of rows, as once, few, many or a class of expanded clone.

v_call,clone_size,d_call,j_call,cdr3_nt,cdr3_aa
TRBV29-1,few,.,TRBJ2-3,TGCAGCGTTGTGGGGGAAACTAGCACAGATACGCAGTATTTT,CSVVGETSTDTQYF
TRBV29-1,.,.,TRBJ2-5,TGCAGCGTCACTGAGGACAGCGAAGAGACCCAGTACTTC,CSVTEDSEETQYF
TRBV7-3,few,.,TRBJ2-1,TGTGCCAGCAGCCCCCGACTAGTTTGGCGCAATGAGCAGTTCTTC,CASSPRLVWRNEQFF
TRBV2,.,.,TRBJ2-1,TGTGCCAGCAGCGGACTACTAAGCTCCTACAATGAGCAGTTCTTC,CASSGLLSSYNEQFF
TRBV20-1,.,TRBD2,TRBJ2-7,TGCAGTGCTAGAATCCTAGCGGGAAGCTACTACGAGCAGTACTTC,CSARILAGSYYEQYF
TRBV12-3/TRBV12-4,.,TRBD2,TRBJ2-1,TGTGCCAGCAGTTCAACCTACGAGGGGACTAGCGTGTACAATGAGCAGTTCTTC,CASSSTYEGTSVYNEQFF
TRBV7-7,.,TRBD1,TRBJ1-3,TGTGCTAGCAGCCTGACAGGGGGCGATGGAAACACCATACATTTT,CASSLTGGDGNTIHF
TRBV7-3,.,.,TRBJ2-5,TGTGCCAGCAGTTCTAACAGGGTTGGGACCCAGTACTTC,CASSSNRVGTQYF
TRBV12-3/TRBV12-4,.,.,TRBJ2-5,TGTGCCAGCAGTAAGCGACGGGGGTCACAAGAGACCCAGTACTTC,CASSKRRGSQETQYF
TRBV7-3,few,TRBD2,TRBJ2-2,TGTGCCAGTGGGGACTACAACACCGGGGAGCTGTTTTTT,CASGDYNTGELFF
TRBV6-6,few,.,TRBJ2-5,TGTGCCAGCAGTTTCTATGACTTGGGCGGGCAAGAGACCCAGTACTTC,CASSFYDLGGQETQYF
TRBV11-1,few,TRBD2,TRBJ2-1,TGTGCCAGCAGCTTAGCTTTTGGGGCGGGGGAATACAATGAGCAGTTCTTC,CASSLAFGAGEYNEQFF
TRBV7-9,.,.,TRBJ1-2,TGTGCCAGCACCCACTCCCCGGGGTATGGCTACACCTTC,CASTHSPGYGYTF
TRBV4-3,few,.,TRBJ2-7,TGCGCCAGCAGCCAGCGCAGGGGCATTTCCTACGAGCAGTACTTC,CASSQRRGISYEQYF
TRBV27,few,.,TRBJ2-1,TGTGCCAGCAGTTGGGAAAAGACAGACTCCTACAATGAGCAGTTCTTC,CASSWEKTDSYNEQFF
TRBV5-1,.,.,TRBJ2-4,TGCGCCAGCAGCCCCGACTTAAACATTCAGTACTTC,CASSPDLNIQYF
TRBV28,.,.,TRBJ2-3,TGTGCCCGCACTATTGGAGGGAGTGGCGGCACAGATACGCAGTATTTT,CARTIGGSGGTDTQYF
TRBV29-1,few,TRBD2,TRBJ2-1,TGCAGCGTTGAAGGAGTAGGTAGCGGGTTAGACAATGAGCAGTTCTTC,CSVEGVGSGLDNEQFF